The 27 T cell receptor beta chains below all came from one sample that was sequenced in a study of shared clonotypes between healthy human individuals. TCRdb's table, derived via immunoSEQ multiplex PCR, lists solely in-frame clones and lacks some. The sample contains 780,000 or so clones, around 77% of which appear only once. Sequencing used memory CD4+ T cells sorted from blood. Subset here: CD45RA-negative fraction. These receptors were collected from a woman in her 30s in good health.

This clone was seen once. This CDR3 reads CASSSISPYEQYF. In DNA form, the CDR3 reads TGCGCCAGCAGCTCGATTAGCCCCTACGAGCAGTACTTC. This chain uses TRBV5-1 with TRBJ2-7; D is ambiguous. The CDR3 contains 13 residues. The ends were cut back, 3 bases at V and 2 bases at J, with 9 bases in the middle. Germline lookup yields CDR1 SGHRS and CDR2 YFSETQ.

This chain's CDR3 is CASSLQDGQPQHF. The CDR3 nucleotides are TGTGCCAGCAGTTTACAGGATGGTCAGCCCCAGCATTTT. This chain connects TRBV2 to TRBJ1-5; possible D gene TRBD1, 5 bases. Germline V CDR1 and CDR2: SNHLY, FYNNEI. This CDR3 has 13 amino acids. Trimming stripped 5 bases from V and 6 bases from J, with 11 bases between.

The chain recombines TRBV28 with TRBJ1-4; D is unclear. The CDR3 loop spans 14 amino acids. Per the germline V gene, CDR1 is MDHEN and CDR2 is SYDVKM. Trimming shortened V by 5 bases and J by 7 bases, and 14 bases separated the two germline ends. The CDR3 protein is CASSGRADGEKLFF. CDR3 bases: TGTGCCAGCAGTGGCCGCGCAGATGGTGAAAAACTGTTTTTT.

V gene TRBV29-1 combines with J gene TRBJ2-3; D might be TRBD2 (6 bases). This CDR3 has 18 amino acids. The V gene's germline CDR1 is SQVTM and CDR2 ANQGSEA. The ends were cut back, 2 bases at V and 1 base at J, with 22 bases in the middle. The CDR3: CSVEPYPQGREGTDTQYF. The CDR3 bases are TGCAGCGTTGAACCGTACCCCCAGGGAAGGGAGGGCACAGATACGCAGTATTTT.

This clone was found a few times. This rearrangement joins TRBV2 to TRBJ1-2; 7 nucleotides agree with TRBD1. J was trimmed by 3 bases and V by 4 bases; bases with no gene match: 8. CDR1 is SNHLY and CDR2 is FYNNEI in the germline V gene. The CDR3 has 15 residues. The CDR3 DNA reads TGTGCCAGCAGTGGACAGGGAGGCGCGGACTATGGCTACACCTTC. Translated: CASSGQGGADYGYTF.

V and J are TRBV14 and TRBJ2-2; 7 bases are a match to TRBD1. This CDR3 comprises 17 residues. Germline CDR1 reads SGHDN; CDR2 reads FVKESK. The J segment lost 3 bases and the V segment lost 0 bases, leaving 7 bases of the junction unmatched. For the CDR3, the DNA is TGTGCCAGCAGCCAAGATGTCTGGCAGGGGGACACCGGGGAGCTGTTTTTT. Translated: CASSQDVWQGDTGELFF.

The V call is TRBV4-1, the J call TRBJ2-7; the match to TRBD2 covers 9 bases. Germline V gives CDR1 MGHRA, CDR2 YSYEKL. The length of the CDR3 is 16 residues. The junction had 8 bases not matched to a gene; V was cut back by 0 bases and J by 5 bases. The CDR3 sequence: CASSQESGSGRNEQYF. CDR3 coding DNA: TGCGCCAGCAGCCAAGAATCAGGTAGCGGGAGAAACGAGCAGTACTTC.

This chain connects TRBV11-2 to TRBJ1-5; D not certain. The CDR3 consists of 13 residues. Germline V gene data show CDR1 as SGHAT and CDR2 as FQNNGV. The V gene lost 0 bases and the J gene lost 4 bases, with 4 bases spanning the gap. The CDR3 loop reads CASSLESNQPQHF. The CDR3, as DNA: TGTGCCAGCAGCTTAGAAAGTAATCAGCCCCAGCATTTT.

The chain has TRBV7-2 and TRBJ1-1; D uncertain. Germline V CDR1 and CDR2: SGHTA, FQGNSA. This CDR3 is 15 amino acids long. Trimming took 1 base from V and 1 from J, leaving 10 bases between them. The CDR3 DNA sequence: TGTGCCAGCAGCTTAGAAGGGATGAGGAACACTGAAGCTTTCTTT. Translation: CASSLEGMRNTEAFF.

The chain couples TRBV4-2 to TRBJ2-1; TRBD2 aligns across 10 bases. This CDR3 contains 15 residues. The trim removed 8 bases at V and 8 bases at J, leaving 12 bases unmatched. The germline V gene encodes CDR1 LGHNA and CDR2 YNFKEQ. CDR3 nucleotides: TGTGCCAGCGTATTAGGACTAGCGGACGCAGATGAGCAGTTCTTC. This gives the protein CASVLGLADADEQFF.

CDR3 DNA: TGTGCCAGCAGCTTAGACCGGGAAGCTTTCTTT. Protein product: CASSLDREAFF. The V gene is TRBV7-9, the J gene TRBJ1-1; D is undetermined. Trimming cost V 1 base and J 8 bases, with 5 bases left between them. The CDR3 has 11 amino acids. Germline assignment: CDR1 SEHNR and CDR2 FQNEAQ (reference sequence).

This clone was seen only a few times. This sequence joins TRBV5-6 and TRBJ2-5; D gene ambiguous. The germline CDR1 and CDR2 sequences are SGHDT and YYEEEE. CDR3 length: 14 amino acids. Trimming shortened V by 4 bases and J by 1 base, and 11 bases separated the two germline ends. The CDR3 nucleotides are TGTGCCAGCAGCCGAACTGACTCCCAAGAGACCCAGTACTTC. This translates into CASSRTDSQETQYF.

The chain combines TRBV6-1 with TRBJ2-7, with a tentative D call TRBD2 (5 bases). CDR1 and CDR2 from the germline V gene are MNHNS and SASEGT. Trimming took off 6 bases at V and 0 bases at J, with 15 bases between the two ends. The CDR3 runs to 15 residues. CDR3 residues: CASRTTKRSSYEQYF. CDR3 coding DNA: TGTGCCAGCAGGACGACTAAGAGGAGCTCCTACGAGCAGTACTTC.

In its sample, this clone was seen once. The chain recombines TRBV4-1 with TRBJ2-3; 8 nucleotides agree with TRBD2. Germline V gives CDR1 MGHRA, CDR2 YSYEKL. The V gene end was trimmed by 1 base and the J gene end by 5 bases; junction bases not matched to a gene: 5. The CDR3 totals 15 residues. For the CDR3, the DNA is TGCGCCAGCAGCCAAGCCGGTCTAGCGGGAGATACGCAGTATTTT. Translated, it gives CASSQAGLAGDTQYF.

This clone was detected a few times. The chain recombines TRBV16 with TRBJ1-3; D not certain. CDR3 length: 15 amino acids. V was cut by 0 bases and J by 0 bases, with 6 bases left in between. Germline CDR1 KGHSY, CDR2 FQNENV. Written as DNA, the CDR3 is TGTGCCAGCAGCCAATCATCTTTCTCTGGAAACACCATATATTTT. Its protein is CASSQSSFSGNTIYF.

The rearrangement uses TRBV30 and TRBJ2-2; TRBD1 matches 7 bases. This CDR3 spans 14 amino acids. The V gene's germline CDR1 is GTSNPN and CDR2 SVGIG (reference sequence). The trim removed 2 bases at V and 3 bases at J, leaving 3 bases unmatched. In DNA, the CDR3 is TGTGCCTGGAGTAGGGGGCTGGACACCGGGGAGCTGTTTTTT. Residues: CAWSRGLDTGELFF.

The chain recombines TRBV11-1 with TRBJ2-7; 7 bases map to TRBD2. CDR3 size: 16 residues. The V and J ends lost 5 bases and 3 bases, in that order; junction bases with no gene match: 13. The germline V gene has CDR1 SGHAT and CDR2 FQDESV (reference sequence). The CDR3 region is CASSPRGGSALYEQYF. CDR3 DNA: TGTGCCAGCAGCCCTAGGGGCGGGAGTGCTCTCTACGAGCAGTACTTC.

The chain joins TRBV11-2 to TRBJ2-3; 8 bases are shared with TRBD2. CDR3 length: 16 amino acids. The germline V gene encodes CDR1 SGHAT and CDR2 FQNNGV. V lost 1 base to trimming and J lost 0 bases; unmatched junction nucleotides: 3. As DNA, the CDR3 is TGTGCCAGCAGCTTAGTCGCTAGCGGGAGCACAGATACGCAGTATTTT. Residues: CASSLVASGSTDTQYF.

The rearrangement links TRBV25-1 to TRBJ2-7; TRBD2 is a possible D gene (6 bases). Trimming took 5 bases from V and 3 from J, leaving 20 bases between them. From germline, CDR1 is MGHDK and CDR2 SYGVNS. CDR3 length equals 16 residues. The CDR3 nucleotides read TGTGCCAGCAGTCCTTCCCGCACGACGGACTACTACGAGCAGTACTTC. It codes for CASSPSRTTDYYEQYF.

This rearrangement joins TRBV5-1 to TRBJ1-5; TRBD1 is a possible D gene (5 bases). Trimming shortened V by 0 bases and J by 7 bases, and 11 bases separated the two germline ends. The germline gives CDR1 SGHRS, CDR2 YFSETQ. The CDR3 has 14 amino acids. The CDR3 protein is CASSLAGFGQPQHF. The CDR3 coding sequence is TGCGCCAGCAGCTTGGCAGGGTTCGGGCAGCCCCAGCATTTT.

About this clone itself: A much larger clone lies a single base off, so this may be a read error. The chain employs TRBV7-3 and TRBJ1-1; no firm D call. Germline CDR1 SGHTA, CDR2 FQGTGA. Trimming took 1 base from V and 1 from J, leaving 4 bases between them. The CDR3 spans 13 residues. The CDR3 region has the DNA TGTGCCAGCAGCTTAAGCAGGAACACTGAAGCTTTCTTT. As protein: CASSLSRNTEAFF. Complete variable domain (other parts from reference TRBV7-3 and TRBJ1-1): GAGVSQTPSNKVTEKGKYVELRCDPISGHTALYWYRQSLGQGPEFLIYFQGTGAADDSGLPNDRFFAVRPEGSVSTLKIQRTERGDSAVYLCASSLSRNTEAFFGQGTRLTVV.

The J gene is TRBJ1-4, the V gene TRBV6-5; 8 bases match TRBD1. Germline lookup yields CDR1 MNHEY and CDR2 SVGAGI. V trimming: 2 bases; J trimming: 7 bases; junction bases outside the gene matches: 6. The CDR3 is made up of 15 amino acids. The CDR3 sequence is CASSYQGARSEKLFF. Written as DNA, the CDR3 is TGTGCCAGCAGTTACCAGGGGGCGCGGAGTGAAAAACTGTTTTTT.

The chain uses TRBV11-2 and TRBJ1-1, with D possibly matching TRBD1 (6 bases). Trimming shortened V by 1 base and J by 1 base, and 10 bases separated the two germline ends. Germline CDR1 reads SGHAT; CDR2 reads FQNNGV. The CDR3 length is 15 residues. The CDR3 here is CASSLVRGANTEAFF. Written as DNA, the CDR3 is TGTGCCAGCAGCTTAGTCAGGGGCGCGAACACTGAAGCTTTCTTT. Complete variable domain (other parts from reference TRBV11-2 and TRBJ1-1): EAGVAQSPRYKIIEKRQSVAFWCNPISGHATLYWYQQILGQGPKLLIQFQNNGVVDDSQLPKDRFSAERLKGVDSTLKIQPAKLEDSAVYLCASSLVRGANTEAFFGQGTRLTVV.

This rearrangement joins TRBV25-1 to TRBJ2-5, with D perhaps being TRBD1 or TRBD2 (6 bases each). Trimming pared 6 bases from V and 5 bases from J, leaving 22 bases between. Germline assignment: CDR1 MGHDK and CDR2 SYGVNS. This CDR3 has 16 residues. The CDR3 DNA is TGTGCCAGCAGGGACCCCCTGGGGGGCCGAGGGGAGACCCAGTACTTC. This translates into CASRDPLGGRGETQYF.

This clone was observed a handful of times. The V call is TRBV10-3, the J call TRBJ2-1, with 14 nucleotides matching TRBD2. The CDR3 is made up of 18 amino acids. Germline V CDR1 and CDR2: ENHRY, SYGVKD. V shed 4 bases and J 3 bases; nucleotides not matched to a gene: 8. This CDR3 reads CAISGRLAGGPDYNEQFF. The CDR3 DNA reads as TGTGCCATCAGTGGAAGACTAGCGGGAGGGCCCGACTACAATGAGCAGTTCTTC.

The CDR3 spells CATSQLNSGANVLTF. The CDR3 region has the DNA TGTGCCACCAGCCAGTTAAACTCTGGGGCCAACGTCCTGACTTTC. The chain is built from TRBV15 and TRBJ2-6, with D hard to call. V lost 5 bases, J lost 0 bases, and 8 bases lay in between. The germline CDR1 and CDR2 sequences are LNHNV and YYDKDF (reference sequence). CDR3 length: 15 amino acids.

This clone was detected ten times or more. The chain has TRBV14 and TRBJ2-2, with 9 positions matching TRBD2. The junction had 8 bases not matched to a gene; V was cut back by 0 bases and J by 6 bases. This CDR3 comprises 17 residues. The germline CDR1 and CDR2 sequences are SGHDN and FVKESK. The CDR3 is CASSQDRIAGVAGELFF. The CDR3, as DNA: TGTGCCAGCAGCCAAGATCGGATAGCGGGAGTTGCCGGGGAGCTGTTTTTT.